This T cell receptor (beta chain) was identified during a study of OX40 agonist ivuxolimab in advanced cancers. Study-level background: Patients received intravenous ivuxolimab every 2 weeks at 0.01 to 10 mg/kg.

TCRdb's table, derived via immunoSEQ multiplex PCR, lists solely in-frame clones and lacks some. In the table there are 52,000 or so clones, roughly 84% of which are singletons. Study-wide results and caveats: At 0.1 to 3.0 mg/kg and by week 6, clonal expansion occurred in CD4+ and CD8+ blood T cells.

Comments on this clone: Its antigen is unidentified.

V dropped 4 bases and J dropped 1 base, with 16 bases sitting between them. The CDR3 is made up of 17 amino acids. CDR1 and CDR2 (germline): SEHNR, FQNEAQ (reference sequence). This receptor was taken from an adult with an advanced solid tumor such as melanoma, head and neck, liver or kidney cancer. The sequencing here drew on CD4+ or CD8+ T cells sorted from blood, taken in a trial of the OX40 agonist ivuxolimab. The V gene is TRBV7-9, the J gene TRBJ1-4; a weak D match, TRBD1 (5 bases). CDR3 loop: CASSWGWEGLTNEKLFF. The CDR3 DNA reads as TGTGCCAGCAGCTGGGGCTGGGAGGGGTTAACTAATGAAAAACTGTTTTTT.